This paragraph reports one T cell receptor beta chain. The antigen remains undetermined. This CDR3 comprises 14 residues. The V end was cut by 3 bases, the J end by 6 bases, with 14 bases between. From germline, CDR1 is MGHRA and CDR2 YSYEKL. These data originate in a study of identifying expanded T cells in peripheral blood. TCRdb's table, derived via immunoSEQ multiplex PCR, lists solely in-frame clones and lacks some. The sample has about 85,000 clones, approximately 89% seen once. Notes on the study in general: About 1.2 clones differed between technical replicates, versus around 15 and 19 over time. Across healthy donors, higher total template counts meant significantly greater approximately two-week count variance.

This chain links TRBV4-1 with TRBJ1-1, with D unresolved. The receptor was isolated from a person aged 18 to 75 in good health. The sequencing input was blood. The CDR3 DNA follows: TGCGCCAGCAGCCAGGCAGTCTCACGGGCTGAAGCTTTCTTT. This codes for CASSQAVSRAEAFF.